Each of the 17 T cell receptor beta chains below was sequenced from the same sample in a study of response to subunit inactivated influenza vaccine. TCRdb re-called the RT-PCR reads through MiXCR, storing one row per CDR3 protein. The sample holds fewer than 600,000 distinct CDR3 sequences, roughly 7.6% seen once. The input for sequencing was PBMCs from blood, taken less than 30 months after vaccination. The receptor set was obtained from a man aged 50-75 years who received an inactivated influenza vaccine.

This clonotype has ten or more counts. As DNA, the CDR3 is TGTGCCAGCAGTTACTCGGCCCGGGCCGGGGAGCTGTTTTTT. Protein product: CASSYSARAGELFF. The chain joins TRBV6-5 to TRBJ2-2; D remains unclear. Germline V CDR1 and CDR2: MNHEY, SVGAGI. V shed 0 bases and J shed 6 bases, with 8 bases lying between them. The CDR3 has 14 residues.

A few counts support this clonotype. The J gene is TRBJ2-1, the V gene TRBV6-2 or TRBV6-3; D possibly corresponds to TRBD2 (6 bases). CDR1 and CDR2 (germline): MNHEY, SVGEGT. This CDR3 comprises 17 residues. Trimming took off 5 bases at V and 0 bases at J, with 17 bases between the two ends. The CDR3 reads CASSPSRVGGSYNEQFF. As DNA, the CDR3 is TGTGCCAGCAGTCCCTCTCGTGTGGGGGGCTCCTACAATGAGCAGTTCTTC.

This rearrangement joins TRBV4-3 to TRBJ2-7, with D perhaps matching TRBD2 (6 bases). Germline V lookup: CDR1 LGHNA, CDR2 YSLEER. V lost 2 bases and J 3 bases, leaving 14 bases between the germline ends. The CDR3 has 15 residues. CDR3 DNA: TGCGCCAGCAGCCAATTGCGGGGCCCTCTCTACGAGCAGTACTTC. Translated, it gives CASSQLRGPLYEQYF.

This clonotype was seen a few times. This chain uses TRBV4-2 with TRBJ1-1; D gene uncertain. Trimming removed 4 bases at V and 3 bases at J, with 21 bases between. CDR1 LGHNA and CDR2 YNFKEQ come from the germline V gene. This CDR3 region has 17 residues. The CDR3 sequence: CASSRDPSRWAHTEAFF. CDR3 DNA: TGTGCCAGCAGCCGAGACCCTTCTAGATGGGCGCACACTGAAGCTTTCTTT.

This clonotype was picked up many times. J is TRBJ1-5 and V is TRBV15, with D perhaps matching TRBD1 (6 bases). Germline assignment: CDR1 LNHNV and CDR2 YYDKDF (reference sequence). The CDR3 covers 15 residues. Trimming stripped 4 bases from V and 0 bases from J, with 10 bases between. CDR3 region: CATSTDSYSNQPQHF. The CDR3 region has the DNA TGTGCCACCAGCACGGACAGTTATAGCAATCAGCCCCAGCATTTT.

The rearrangement links TRBV14 to TRBJ1-6, with D perhaps TRBD1 (5 bases). The CDR3 sequence is 14 residues long. Germline-derived CDR1 and CDR2 are SGHDN and FVKESK. V lost 5 bases and J 6 bases, leaving 11 bases between the germline ends. The CDR3 DNA sequence: TGTGCCAGCAGCAGGAGGGACCGTAATTCACCCCTCCACTTT. Translating gives CASSRRDRNSPLHF.

This clonotype has a count of ten or more. The chain links TRBV7-2 to TRBJ2-2; TRBD1 matches at 7 bases. The CDR3 is 16 residues long. Germline CDR1 SGHTA, CDR2 FQGNSA. V shed 5 bases and J 0 bases; nucleotides not matched to a gene: 6. CDR3 region: CASSKRQGTNTGELFF. The CDR3 nucleotides read TGTGCCAGCAGCAAAAGACAGGGAACGAACACCGGGGAGCTGTTTTTT.

This chain uses TRBV7-9 with TRBJ1-2; D unclear. CDR1 and CDR2 (germline): SEHNR, FQNEAQ (reference sequence). Trimming pared 5 bases from V and 8 bases from J, leaving 21 bases between. This CDR3 contains 15 residues. CDR3: CASSPFAGSPGGYTF. For the CDR3, the DNA is TGTGCCAGCAGCCCCTTCGCAGGTTCCCCGGGGGGCTACACCTTC.

This clonotype came up many times. The chain uses TRBV5-1 and TRBJ1-2; 9 bases fit TRBD1. J gave up 2 bases and V 4 bases, and 6 bases lay outside the gene matches. The CDR3 covers 15 residues. From germline, CDR1 is SGHRS and CDR2 YFSETQ. CDR3 amino acids: CASSGLTGGNYGYTF. The CDR3 DNA follows: TGCGCCAGCAGCGGACTGACAGGGGGAAACTATGGCTACACCTTC. The full variable domain, rest sourced from reference TRBV5-1 and TRBJ1-2, is KAGVTQTPRYLIKTRGQQVTLSCSPISGHRSVSWYQQTPGQGLQFLFEYFSETQRNKGNFPGRFSGRQFSNSRSEMNVSTLELGDSALYLCASSGLTGGNYGYTFGSGTRLTVV.

This clonotype was found a few times. The V gene is TRBV5-5, the J gene TRBJ1-5, with D perhaps matching TRBD1 (5 bases). V was pared by 6 bases and J by 0 bases, with 13 bases between. This CDR3 is built from 15 residues. Germline V gene lookup returns CDR1 SGHKS and CDR2 YYEKEE (reference sequence). CDR3 sequence: CASTPGPYSNQPQHF. The CDR3 region has the DNA TGTGCCAGCACCCCGGGACCTTATAGCAATCAGCCCCAGCATTTT.

This clonotype was observed a few times. CDR3 DNA: TGCAGTGCTAGAGTTGGCCCCAGTATTGGCCAGCCCCAGCATTTT. It specifies CSARVGPSIGQPQHF. The genes are TRBV20-1 and TRBJ1-5; D gene ambiguous. Germline lookup yields CDR1 DFQATT and CDR2 SNEGSKA (reference sequence). This CDR3 is built from 15 residues. Trimming took 1 base from V and 7 from J, leaving 17 bases between them.

CDR3 coding DNA: TGCGCCAGCAGCGGAACCGGGACTCAAGGGGGCTCAGATACGCAGTATTTT. Translating gives CASSGTGTQGGSDTQYF. The chain is built from TRBV5-1 and TRBJ2-3; D possibly corresponds to TRBD1 (7 bases). CDR1 SGHRS and CDR2 YFSETQ come from the germline V gene. The V end lost 4 bases, the J end lost 4 bases, and 22 bases lay between the germline ends. The CDR3 spans 17 residues.

This clonotype has at least ten counts. This rearrangement joins TRBV12-3 or TRBV12-4 to TRBJ1-2; the D is unclear. V dropped 3 bases and J dropped 8 bases, with 10 bases sitting between them. There are 12 residues in the CDR3. CDR3 residues: CASSFGSFGYTF. DNA for the CDR3: TGTGCCAGCAGTTTTGGTTCGTTCGGCTACACCTTC.

The chain uses TRBV4-2 and TRBJ2-3; no definite D call. V lost 0 bases to trimming and J lost 2 bases, with 9 bases between them. The CDR3 sequence is 15 residues long. The V gene's germline CDR1 is LGHNA and CDR2 YNFKEQ. The DNA of the CDR3 is TGTGCCAGCAGCCAAGACTCAAGGGCCACAGATACGCAGTATTTT. Its protein product is CASSQDSRATDTQYF.

This clonotype has just a few counts. The rearrangement uses TRBV5-5 and TRBJ2-7; 9 bases are a match to TRBD1. The CDR3 contains 15 residues. Germline CDR1 and CDR2: SGHKS and YYEKEE (reference sequence). With 5 bases clipped from V and 4 bases from J, the junction kept 10 bases outside the gene matches. The CDR3 coding sequence is TGTGCCAGCAGGATGGGTGGACAGGGGATGTACGAGCAGTACTTC. Translation: CASRMGGQGMYEQYF.

This clonotype was found many times. The chain couples TRBV12-3 or TRBV12-4 to TRBJ1-2; D is perhaps TRBD1 (5 bases). This CDR3 has 15 amino acids. V was cut by 1 base and J by 4 bases, with 13 bases left in between. CDR3 loop: CASSLGRGYGYGYTF. The DNA for the CDR3 is TGTGCCAGCAGTTTAGGTCGGGGGTACGGCTATGGCTACACCTTC.

This clonotype was found a few times. This chain uses TRBV10-3 with TRBJ2-2; D may be TRBD2 (5 bases). Deletions cut 6 bases from V and 6 bases from J, with 14 bases between. The V gene's germline CDR1 is ENHRY and CDR2 SYGVKD. CDR3 length: 14 amino acids. The CDR3 region is CAISQASGAGELFF. In DNA form, the CDR3 reads TGTGCCATCAGCCAGGCCAGCGGCGCCGGGGAGCTGTTTTTT.